The 3 T cell receptor beta chains below come from one sample, sequenced in a study of T cells in Graves' hyperthyroidism and ophthalmopathy. Amplified TCR beta CDR3 regions came from RNA transcripts. With the HTBI primer set, the TCR CDR3 went through a first round of RT-PCR. TCRdb analysed the multiplex PCR reads with MiXCR anew, one entry per CDR3 protein. The data hold roughly 840,000 distinct CDR3 sequences, with roughly 40% observed a single time. The sample was blood. These receptors were taken from a man aged 18-30 years with Graves' hyperthyroidism.

Concerning this clonotype: This likely comes from a read error, as the CDR3 has no conserved phenylalanine or tryptophan at its end. No DNA is shown, since the ends of the CDR3 on it are uncertain; the CDR3 is the one TCRdb lists. The chain carries TRBV15 and TRBJ1-3; the table's D call, TRBD1, was not checked against the DNA. The CDR3 comprises 11 residues, both ends counted. CDR1 LNHNV and CDR2 YYDKDF come from the germline V gene (reference sequence). CDR3 sequence: CATSGGLTNTP.

The genes are TRBV7-9 and TRBJ2-7, with D possibly TRBD2 on 5 matching bases. This CDR3 has 13 amino acids. V lost 1 base, J lost 5 bases, and 9 bases lay in between. The germline V gene has CDR1 SEHNR and CDR2 FQNEAQ (reference sequence). CDR3 sequence reads: CASSLELVDEQYF. CDR3 nucleotides: TGTGCCAGCAGCTTAGAACTAGTCGACGAGCAGTACTTC.

This chain uses TRBV12-5 with TRBJ1-2; possibly TRBD1 for D (6 bases). Germline V gene data show CDR1 as LGHNT and CDR2 as FRNRAP. This CDR3 region has 14 residues. Trimming cost V 1 base and J 4 bases, with 10 bases left between them. In DNA, the CDR3 is TGTGCTAGTGGTTTGGGAGGGGGAGGCTATGGCTACACCTTC. Encoded protein: CASGLGGGGYGYTF. The whole variable domain, remainder taken from reference TRBV12-5 and TRBJ1-2, is DARVTQTPRHKVTEMGQEVTMRCQPILGHNTVFWYRQTMMQGLELLAYFRNRAPLDDSGMPKDRFSAEMPDATLATLKIQPSEPRDSAVYFCASGLGGGGYGYTFGSGTRLTVV.